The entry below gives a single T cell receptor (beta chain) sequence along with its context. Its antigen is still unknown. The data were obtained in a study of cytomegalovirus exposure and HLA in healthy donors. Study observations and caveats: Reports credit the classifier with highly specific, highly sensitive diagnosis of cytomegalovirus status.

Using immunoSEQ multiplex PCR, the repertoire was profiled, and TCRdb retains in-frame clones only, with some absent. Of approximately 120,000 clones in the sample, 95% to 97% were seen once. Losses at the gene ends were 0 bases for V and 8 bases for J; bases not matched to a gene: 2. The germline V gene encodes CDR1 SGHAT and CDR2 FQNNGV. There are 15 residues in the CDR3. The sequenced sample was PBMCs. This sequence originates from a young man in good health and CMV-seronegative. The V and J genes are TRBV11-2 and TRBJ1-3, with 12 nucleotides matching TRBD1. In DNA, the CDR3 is TGTGCCAGCAGCTTAGAGGGACAGGGGGCCTACACCATATATTTT. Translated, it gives CASSLEGQGAYTIYF. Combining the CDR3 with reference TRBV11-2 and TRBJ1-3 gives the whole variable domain EAGVAQSPRYKIIEKRQSVAFWCNPISGHATLYWYQQILGQGPKLLIQFQNNGVVDDSQLPKDRFSAERLKGVDSTLKIQPAKLEDSAVYLCASSLEGQGAYTIYFGEGSWLTVV.